This T cell receptor (beta chain) was found in a study of CD8+ T cells in alopecia areata. Study-level information: It was oral tofacitinib, at 5 to 10 mg twice daily, that treated patients received.

CDR3 length: 10 residues. CDR1 and CDR2 from the germline V gene are SGHTA and FQGTGA. Trimming cost V 3 bases and J 5 bases, with 1 base left between them. Extraction of RNA preceded its reverse transcription into cDNA, which served as the sequencing template. TCRdb's copy holds only in-frame clones and misses some; the assay was immunoSEQ multiplex PCR. This table holds 100,000 to 150,000 clones, over 50% found once. The TCR comes from a human donor with alopecia areata. Sequencing used CD4+ T cells sorted from blood, obtained at week 0. The chain uses TRBV7-3 and TRBJ2-5, with no clear D. This CDR3 is CASSLETQYF. For the CDR3, the DNA is TGTGCCAGCAGCTTGGAGACCCAGTACTTC.